This is a list of T cell receptor beta chains from one sample in a study of blood T cell repertoires in COVID-19. Method: immunoSEQ multiplex PCR; TCRdb's copy keeps in-frame clones and lacks some. The profile covers some 520,000 clones, with approximately 92% appearing a single time and roughly 1% taken by the ten largest. The material sequenced was peripheral blood. All receptors derive from a man in his late teens or twenties with COVID-19, enrolled during active disease. Each CDR3 is given with its conserved first and last residue. A D gene is named only where the DNA matches it firmly. Rows may omit the clone size; those that give it use once, few, many or a size class.

>NA|TRBJ2-7|NA|TRBV19
CASSIGTANYEQYF
TGTGCCAGTAGTATAGGGACAGCAAACTACGAGCAGTACTTC
>NA|TRBJ2-1|TRBD2|TRBV11-2
CASSLVGSGAYNEQFF
TGTGCCAGCAGCTTAGTAGGTAGCGGGGCCTACAATGAGCAGTTCTTC
>NA|TRBJ1-1|NA|TRBV18
CASSPPGRHTEAFF
TGTGCCAGCTCACCACCGGGCAGACACACTGAAGCTTTCTTT
>NA|TRBJ2-1|TRBD2|TRBV19
CASTPAGGPINEQFF
TGTGCCAGTACCCCGGCGGGGGGGCCAATCAATGAGCAGTTCTTC
>once|TRBJ2-2|NA|TRBV4-2
CASSPLMGRTNTGELFF
TGTGCCAGCAGCCCCCTGATGGGGCGAACGAACACCGGGGAGCTGTTTTTT
>once|TRBJ2-2|NA|TRBV6-6
CASSFATGNTGELFF
TGTGCCAGCAGTTTCGCTACAGGGAACACCGGGGAGCTGTTTTTT
>many|TRBJ1-3|NA|TRBV30
CAWSRGDAGNTIYF
TGTGCCTGGAGTCGCGGGGATGCTGGAAACACCATATATTTT
>NA|TRBJ2-5|NA|TRBV5-1
CASSVTGKTQETQYF
TGCGCCAGCAGCGTCACAGGGAAGACCCAAGAGACCCAGTACTTC
>NA|TRBJ1-6|TRBD1|TRBV6-5
CASRPTGRPDSPLHF
TGTGCCAGCAGACCGACAGGGCGGCCTGATTCACCCCTCCACTTT
>NA|TRBJ1-1|TRBD1|TRBV7-9
CASTPRTGMTEAFF
TGTGCCAGCACACCAAGGACAGGGATGACTGAAGCTTTCTTT
>NA|TRBJ2-6|NA|TRBV5-5
CASGQHSSGANVLTF
TGTGCCAGCGGACAGCATTCTTCTGGGGCCAACGTCCTGACTTTC
>NA|TRBJ2-2|NA|TRBV21-1
CASSKALRTNLTGELFF
TGTGCCAGCAGCAAAGCACTCCGGACTAACCTCACCGGGGAGCTGTTTTTT
>NA|TRBJ1-1|TRBD1|TRBV6-6
CASSRDRVEAFF
TGTGCCAGCAGCCGGGACAGGGTCGAAGCTTTCTTT